This T cell receptor (beta chain) came from a study of cytomegalovirus exposure and HLA in healthy donors. Broader study findings: Earlier results showed most TCR beta V segments being productive about 87% or about 30% of the time.

The PCR ran on 60 Vbeta and 13 Jbeta primers. TCRdb keeps only in-frame clones here, not all; method: immunoSEQ multiplex PCR. Altogether around 67,000 clones are present, around 72% being singletons, with the ten largest covering about 7.4%. Samples came from healthy bone marrow donors. Remarks on this clone: What it recognizes is unknown.

The clonotype comes from a woman in her twenties or thirties in good health and CMV-seropositive. Sequenced: PBMCs.

DNA of the CDR3: TGTGCCAGCAGTGATACAGGTGGCTACGAGCAGTACTTC. Translated: CASSDTGGYEQYF. The chain employs TRBV2 and TRBJ2-7; possible D gene TRBD1, 5 bases. V lost 3 bases to trimming and J lost 3 bases, with 9 bases between them. Germline-derived CDR1 and CDR2 are SNHLY and FYNNEI. The CDR3 is made up of 13 amino acids.